Each of the 30 T cell receptor beta chains below was sequenced from the same sample in a study of identifying expanded T cells in peripheral blood. Profiling relied on immunoSEQ multiplex PCR, and the TCRdb table lists in-frame clones only, not all of them. The sample lists 60,000 to 70,000 clones; 87% were seen once. Input material: blood. These receptors came from a person between 18 and 75 years old in good health.

The chain links TRBV9 to TRBJ2-1, with 7 positions matching TRBD2. The ends lost 7 bases at V and 0 bases at J; junction bases unmatched: 10. Germline CDR1 is SGDLS and CDR2 is YYNGEE. This CDR3 comprises 16 residues. CDR3 in amino acids: CASSQRGLSSYNEQFF. The CDR3 region has the DNA TGTGCCAGCTCCCAGCGGGGCCTGAGCTCCTACAATGAGCAGTTCTTC. Complete variable domain (other parts from reference TRBV9 and TRBJ2-1): DSGVTQTPKHLITATGQRVTLRCSPRSGDLSVYWYQQSLDQGLQFLIQYYNGEERAKGNILERFSAQQFPDLHSELNLSSLELGDSALYFCASSQRGLSSYNEQFFGPGTRLTVL.

The chain joins TRBV19 to TRBJ1-5; TRBD1 is a possible D gene (5 bases). Deletions cut 6 bases from V and 2 bases from J, with 17 bases between. CDR1 and CDR2 from the germline V gene are LNHDA and SQIVND (reference sequence). The CDR3 is made up of 16 amino acids. The CDR3 is CASRRKGIGGNQPQHF. The CDR3 DNA reads TGTGCCAGTAGACGGAAGGGGATTGGGGGCAATCAGCCCCAGCATTTT.

The V and J genes are TRBV18 and TRBJ2-5; TRBD2 matches 11 bases. The germline gives CDR1 KGHSH, CDR2 LQKENI. J lost 2 bases, V lost 1 base, and 3 bases had no gene match. This CDR3 region has 16 residues. CDR3 in DNA: TGTGCCAGCTCACCACGACTAGCGGGGCTACAAGAGACCCAGTACTTC. Residues: CASSPRLAGLQETQYF.

This chain uses TRBV27 with TRBJ2-7; 7 positions agree with TRBD1. The CDR3 contains 14 residues. V gave up 4 bases and J gave up 6 bases; unmatched junction bases: 9. Germline V gene sequence: CDR1 MNHEY, CDR2 SMNVEV (reference sequence). In nucleotides, the CDR3 is TGTGCCAGCAGTTCTGGGCAGGGGGTTTTCGAGCAGTACTTC. This codes for CASSSGQGVFEQYF.

CDR3 region: CASSRTGTEFYGYTF. The CDR3 DNA sequence: TGTGCCAGCTCACGAACAGGGACCGAGTTCTATGGCTACACCTTC. This sequence joins TRBV18 and TRBJ1-2, with D tentatively TRBD1 (6 bases). This CDR3 has 15 residues. Germline CDR1 reads KGHSH; CDR2 reads LQKENI. The ends were cut back, 4 bases at V and 4 bases at J, with 16 bases in the middle.

This clone was observed a handful of times. The chain couples TRBV19 to TRBJ1-4; D is undetermined. The germline V gene encodes CDR1 LNHDA and CDR2 SQIVND (reference sequence). This CDR3 region has 12 residues. V was shortened by 11 bases and J by 5 bases, with 12 bases between the two germline ends. In DNA form, the CDR3 reads TGTGCCTCGACCTCTTTAAATGAAAAACTGTTTTTT. This translates into CASTSLNEKLFF.

This clone was recorded only once. Other nucleotide sequences in the sample specify the same CDR3. The V call is TRBV5-1, the J call TRBJ2-5; possibly TRBD1 for D (5 bases). The CDR3 consists of 14 residues. Trimming left V 0 bases short and J 2 bases short, with 8 bases between. The germline V gene has CDR1 SGHRS and CDR2 YFSETQ. This chain's CDR3 is CASSLGQLQETQYF. The CDR3 region has the DNA TGCGCCAGCAGCTTGGGACAGTTACAAGAGACCCAGTACTTC.

The chain uses TRBV28 and TRBJ2-5; a weak D match, TRBD1 (5 bases). V was clipped by 1 base and J by 6 bases, with 15 bases between them. Germline CDR1 MDHEN, CDR2 SYDVKM. This CDR3 comprises 15 residues. CDR3 DNA: TGTGCCAGCAGTTTATCGGCCGGCAGGGTTAAGACCCAGTACTTC. Its translation is CASSLSAGRVKTQYF.

This CDR3 is CASSPGVTGGTGELFF. The CDR3 DNA reads as TGTGCCAGCAGCCCGGGGGTGACAGGAGGCACCGGGGAGCTGTTTTTT. V is TRBV7-3 and J is TRBJ2-2; D may be TRBD1 or TRBD2 (6 bases each). The CDR3 spans 16 residues. Germline-derived CDR1 and CDR2 are SGHTA and FQGTGA. The germline V and J ends were trimmed by 5 bases and 4 bases, with 17 bases remaining between them.

This clone was observed once. This chain uses TRBV29-1 with TRBJ2-2; D uncertain. V was pared by 7 bases and J by 1 base, with 10 bases between. Germline V gene data show CDR1 as SQVTM and CDR2 as ANQGSEA. The CDR3 covers 13 residues. This CDR3 is CSASPENTGELFF. The DNA for the CDR3 is TGCAGCGCCAGCCCGGAGAACACCGGGGAGCTGTTTTTT.

V usage is TRBV5-1 and J usage is TRBJ1-1, with D perhaps TRBD1 (5 bases). V was cut by 0 bases and J by 1 base, with 10 bases left in between. The CDR3 covers 15 residues. Germline values: CDR1 SGHRS, CDR2 YFSETQ. For the CDR3, the DNA is TGCGCCAGCAGCTTGGCAAGGGGCCCGAACACTGAAGCTTTCTTT. It yields the protein CASSLARGPNTEAFF.

This clone was found many times. CDR3 coding DNA: TGTGCCAGCAGCTTAGGAACCGAGGGGGGGCTCCCGCAGTATTTT. Translating gives CASSLGTEGGLPQYF. The chain recombines TRBV7-2 with TRBJ2-3; maybe TRBD2 (7 bases). The CDR3 spans 15 residues. Trimming shortened V by 1 base and J by 10 bases, and 18 bases separated the two germline ends. The germline CDR1 and CDR2 sequences are SGHTA and FQGNSA.

The chain couples TRBV6-4 to TRBJ2-3; TRBD2 matches 13 bases. The CDR3 length is 15 residues. The V gene's germline CDR1 is MRHNA and CDR2 SNTAGT. After removal of 5 bases from V and 4 bases from J, the junction contained 3 bases not matched to a gene. DNA of the CDR3: TGTGCCAGCAGTACTAGCGGGGGGGCCGCAGATACGCAGTATTTT. It is translated as CASSTSGGAADTQYF.

The chain carries TRBV7-9 and TRBJ2-2, with 8 bases fitting TRBD2. Germline CDR1 is SEHNR and CDR2 is FQNEAQ (reference sequence). The CDR3 has 16 amino acids. Trimming at V came to 1 base and at J to 1 base, leaving 2 bases not matched to a gene. The CDR3 nucleotides read TGTGCCAGCAGCTTAGTTGCGGGAGGGAACACCGGGGAGCTGTTTTTT. Its translation is CASSLVAGGNTGELFF.

This chain uses TRBV28 with TRBJ1-6; TRBD1 agrees at 8 bases. CDR3 length equals 15 residues. The J segment lost 7 bases and the V segment lost 10 bases, leaving 12 bases of the junction unmatched. The germline V gene has CDR1 MDHEN and CDR2 SYDVKM. CDR3 sequence (DNA): TGTGCCACCATTCCTTCAGGGGGCGGAAATTCACCCCTCCACTTT. It is translated as CATIPSGGGNSPLHF.

A few counts support this clone. The genes are TRBV14 and TRBJ2-1; 7 bases are shared with TRBD2. The CDR3 runs 15 residues. Germline lookup yields CDR1 SGHDN and CDR2 FVKESK. V lost 1 base to trimming and J lost 3 bases; unmatched junction nucleotides: 3. The CDR3: CASSQVAGDYNEQFF. The CDR3 bases are TGTGCCAGCAGCCAAGTAGCGGGTGACTACAATGAGCAGTTCTTC.

This clone was seen only a few times. The chain recombines TRBV11-2 with TRBJ2-5; possible D gene TRBD2, 5 bases. Trimming stripped 2 bases from V and 2 bases from J, with 18 bases between. The CDR3 sequence is 17 residues long. Germline CDR1 and CDR2: SGHAT and FQNNGV. The CDR3 DNA reads as TGTGCCAGCAGCTTATACGGCGCGGGTGGGCGGCAAGAGACCCAGTACTTC. It specifies CASSLYGAGGRQETQYF.

The CDR3 coding sequence is TGTGCCAGCAGCTTCCCAGGGTGGGGTATCACCTTC. Its protein is CASSFPGWGITF. The chain employs TRBV7-2 and TRBJ1-2; possibly TRBD1 for D (5 bases). This CDR3 has 12 residues. The V and J ends lost 3 bases and 13 bases respectively, with 15 bases between them. Germline lookup yields CDR1 SGHTA and CDR2 FQGNSA.

The CDR3 region has the DNA TGTGCCAGTAGTTACGATGCCTCGTCGGGTAGCACAGATACGCAGTATTTT. This encodes CASSYDASSGSTDTQYF. This rearrangement joins TRBV19 to TRBJ2-3; no definite D call. Germline CDR1 is LNHDA and CDR2 is SQIVND (reference sequence). The CDR3 has 17 residues. Trimming took off 5 bases at V and 0 bases at J, with 18 bases between the two ends.

This chain uses TRBV14 with TRBJ2-3; no clear D gene. This CDR3 region has 14 residues. Germline V lookup: CDR1 SGHDN, CDR2 FVKESK. V shed 4 bases and J shed 0 bases, with 8 bases lying between them. The CDR3 DNA sequence: TGTGCCAGCAGCCCGCTCTCTAGCACAGATACGCAGTATTTT. Translated, it gives CASSPLSSTDTQYF.

The CDR3: CASSSTKGTGQETQYF. CDR3 bases: TGTGCCAGCAGCTCTACCAAGGGGACAGGACAAGAGACCCAGTACTTC. This chain joins TRBV13 and TRBJ2-5; TRBD1 aligns across 8 bases. Germline trimming cut 4 bases from V and 2 bases from J; bases unmatched to any gene: 9. The CDR3 spans 16 residues. Germline CDR1 reads PRHDT; CDR2 reads FYEKMQ (reference sequence). Together with reference TRBV13 and TRBJ2-5, the CDR3 gives the full variable domain: AAGVIQSPRHLIKEKRETATLKCYPIPRHDTVYWYQQGPGQDPQFLISFYEKMQSDKGSIPDRFSAQQFSDYHSELNMSSLELGDSALYFCASSSTKGTGQETQYFGPGTRLLVL.

The chain joins TRBV7-6 to TRBJ2-5; D is unclear. Germline V gives CDR1 SGHVS, CDR2 FNYEAQ. The CDR3 totals 12 residues. V shed 8 bases and J shed 5 bases, with 12 bases lying between them. This CDR3 reads CASGRPRETQYF. CDR3 nucleotide sequence: TGTGCCAGCGGTAGACCGAGGGAGACCCAGTACTTC.

This clone was picked up a small number of times. The CDR3 region is CASKLEAAGANVLTF. The DNA of the CDR3 is TGTGCCAGCAAATTGGAAGCTGCTGGGGCCAACGTCCTGACTTTC. The V gene is TRBV6-1, the J gene TRBJ2-6; D remains unclear. The germline CDR1 and CDR2 sequences are MNHNS and SASEGT. CDR3 length: 15 residues. V dropped 7 bases and J dropped 2 bases, with 12 bases sitting between them.

CDR3 sequence reads: CASSLGTGRNEQYF. The CDR3 DNA reads TGTGCCAGCAGCTTAGGGACAGGGCGGAACGAGCAGTACTTC. The chain employs TRBV5-4 and TRBJ2-7; 9 bases are shared with TRBD1. The CDR3 spans 14 residues. J gave up 5 bases and V 2 bases, and 5 bases lay outside the gene matches. Germline CDR1 is SGHNT and CDR2 is YYREEE (reference sequence).

The V call is TRBV6-4, the J call TRBJ2-3; 10 bases line up with TRBD2. Per germline, CDR1 MRHNA and CDR2 SNTAGT. The CDR3 is 15 amino acids. V trimming: 6 bases; J trimming: 1 base; junction bases outside the gene matches: 4. The CDR3 region is CASSPSGGGTDTQYF. The CDR3 coding sequence is TGTGCCAGCAGCCCTAGCGGGGGTGGCACAGATACGCAGTATTTT.

The gene calls are TRBV30 and TRBJ2-4; weak D call: TRBD2 (5 bases). CDR1 is GTSNPN and CDR2 is SVGIG in the germline V gene (reference sequence). V was clipped by 7 bases and J by 3 bases, with 16 bases between them. The CDR3 is 14 residues long. The CDR3 reads CASNLGDIKNIQYF. For the CDR3, the DNA is TGTGCCTCGAACCTCGGGGATATCAAAAACATTCAGTACTTC.

The chain employs TRBV7-9 and TRBJ2-7; D is possibly TRBD2 (5 bases). Germline CDR1 reads SEHNR; CDR2 reads FQNEAQ (reference sequence). This CDR3 is 14 amino acids long. Trimming took 1 base from V and 3 from J, leaving 10 bases between them. Here the CDR3 DNA reads TGTGCCAGCAGCTTAGAAGAGGGTCTCTACGAGCAGTACTTC. It specifies CASSLEEGLYEQYF.

This clone was recorded only once. CDR3 DNA: TGTGCCAGCAGTGGACAAATCGGGGGCTCTGGGGGCTACACCTTC. Residues: CASSGQIGGSGGYTF. This chain connects TRBV28 to TRBJ1-2, with a weak D call TRBD1 (6 bases). Germline V lookup: CDR1 MDHEN, CDR2 SYDVKM. V was pared by 5 bases and J by 8 bases, with 21 bases between. The CDR3 consists of 15 residues.

The V and J genes are TRBV4-1 and TRBJ1-6; no definite D call. V gave up 7 bases and J gave up 8 bases, with 15 bases separating them. Germline V CDR1 and CDR2: MGHRA, YSYEKL. There are 14 residues in the CDR3. The CDR3 loop reads CASNQEARDSPLHF. The CDR3 coding sequence is TGCGCCAGCAACCAGGAGGCCAGAGATTCACCCCTCCACTTT.

The chain employs TRBV5-4 and TRBJ1-1; D is possibly TRBD1 (5 bases). CDR1 SGHNT and CDR2 YYREEE come from the germline V gene (reference sequence). The CDR3 runs 17 residues. V lost 4 bases, J lost 1 base, and 20 bases lay in between. The CDR3 region is CASSTKAGLKKNTEAFF. The DNA of the CDR3 is TGTGCCAGCAGCACAAAAGCGGGACTCAAGAAGAACACTGAAGCTTTCTTT.